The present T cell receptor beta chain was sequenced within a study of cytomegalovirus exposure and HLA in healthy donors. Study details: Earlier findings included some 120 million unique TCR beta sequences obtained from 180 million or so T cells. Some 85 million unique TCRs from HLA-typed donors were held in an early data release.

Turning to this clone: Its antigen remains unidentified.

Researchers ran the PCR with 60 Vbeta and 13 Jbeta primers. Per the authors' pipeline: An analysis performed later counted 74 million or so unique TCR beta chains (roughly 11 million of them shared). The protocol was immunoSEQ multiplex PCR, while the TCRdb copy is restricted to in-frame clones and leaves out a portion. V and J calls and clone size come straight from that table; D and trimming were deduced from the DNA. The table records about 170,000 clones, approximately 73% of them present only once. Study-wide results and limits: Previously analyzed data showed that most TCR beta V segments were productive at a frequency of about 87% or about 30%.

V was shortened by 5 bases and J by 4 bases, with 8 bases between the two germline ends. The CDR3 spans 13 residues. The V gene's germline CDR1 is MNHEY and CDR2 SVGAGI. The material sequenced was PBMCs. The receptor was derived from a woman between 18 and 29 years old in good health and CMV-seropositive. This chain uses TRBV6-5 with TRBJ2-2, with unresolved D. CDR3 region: CASSKSGTGELFF. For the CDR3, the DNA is TGTGCCAGCAGTAAATCAGGCACCGGGGAGCTGTTTTTT.